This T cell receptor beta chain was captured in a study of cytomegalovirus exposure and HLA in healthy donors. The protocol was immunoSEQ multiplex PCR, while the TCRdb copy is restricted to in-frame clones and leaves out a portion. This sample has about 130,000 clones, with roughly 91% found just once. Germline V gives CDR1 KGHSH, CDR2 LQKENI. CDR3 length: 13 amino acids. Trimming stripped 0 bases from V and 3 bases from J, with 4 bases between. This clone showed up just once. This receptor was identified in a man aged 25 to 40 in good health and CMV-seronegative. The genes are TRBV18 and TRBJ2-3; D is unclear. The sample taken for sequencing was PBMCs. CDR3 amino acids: CASSPPETDTQYF. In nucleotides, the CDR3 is TGTGCCAGCTCACCACCGGAGACAGATACGCAGTATTTT.